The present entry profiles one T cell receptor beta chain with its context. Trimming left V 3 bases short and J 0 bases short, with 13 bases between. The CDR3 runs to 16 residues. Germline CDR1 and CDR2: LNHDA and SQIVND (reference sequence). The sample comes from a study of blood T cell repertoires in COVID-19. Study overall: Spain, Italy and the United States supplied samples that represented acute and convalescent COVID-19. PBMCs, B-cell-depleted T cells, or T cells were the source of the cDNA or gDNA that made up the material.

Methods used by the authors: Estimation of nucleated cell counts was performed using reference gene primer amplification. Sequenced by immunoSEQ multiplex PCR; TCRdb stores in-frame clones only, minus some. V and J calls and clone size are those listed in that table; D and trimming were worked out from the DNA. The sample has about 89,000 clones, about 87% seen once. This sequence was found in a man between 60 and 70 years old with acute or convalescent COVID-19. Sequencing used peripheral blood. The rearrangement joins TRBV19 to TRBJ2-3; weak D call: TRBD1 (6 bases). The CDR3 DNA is TGTGCCAGTAGTATGGGTCTCAGGGGAAGCACAGATACGCAGTATTTT. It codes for CASSMGLRGSTDTQYF.